This T cell receptor beta chain was observed in a study of T cells in tumors after PD-1 blockade. Study context: During anti-PD-1 treatment, some patients continued daily vismodegib 150 mg.

Points on this clone: Its antigen is not identified.

TCRdb's copy holds only in-frame clones and misses some; the assay was immunoSEQ multiplex PCR. The sample gives about 47,000 clones, roughly 79% of which show up once; 16% is in the top ten. The CDR3 is 15 residues long. V was cut by 5 bases and J by 3 bases, with 14 bases left in between. CDR1 and CDR2 (germline): KGHSH, LQKENI. Template: tumor biopsy or peripheral blood genomic DNA, 616-6,004 ng per sample. Study-level points and caveats: About 41% of tumor TCR clonotypes were also found in blood.

The chain is built from TRBV18 and TRBJ1-5, with D perhaps TRBD1 (5 bases). The sequencing used PBMCs, collected before anti-PD-1 treatment. The receptor's source is a human donor with basal cell carcinoma. The CDR3 loop reads CASSVQGSPNQPQHF. DNA of the CDR3: TGTGCCAGCTCAGTCCAGGGAAGCCCCAATCAGCCCCAGCATTTT.